At least ten counts were recorded for the clone carrying this T cell receptor (beta chain). Its specificity is unknown. These data belong to a study of T cells after yellow fever vaccination. Study-wide results and caveats: The secondary response was weaker but peaked faster, day 5 versus 15. Contaminants from the bulk population, in the form of abundant clonotypes, could be found in FACS-sorted repertoires.

The CDR3 consists of 17 residues. Trimming removed 4 bases from V and 8 bases from J; junction bases left unmatched: 14. Production of TCR cDNA was by 5'RACE template switching, which also added a universal primer site and UMIs. TCRdb passed the 5' RACE reads through MiXCR, listing each CDR3 protein once. The table has over 300,000 distinct CDR3 sequences, roughly 4% seen once; the top ten hold 23%. The source is a man aged 18 to 29 who received the YFV17D yellow fever vaccine. The chain links TRBV12-3 or TRBV12-4 to TRBJ2-4; 10 nucleotides agree with TRBD1. The sample in question was PBMCs, obtained on the day of the yellow fever booster vaccination. The CDR3 DNA follows: TGTGCCAGCAGTTCCTCCGGGACAGGGGTCATTCGGGACATTCAGTACTTC. Protein: CASSSSGTGVIRDIQYF.